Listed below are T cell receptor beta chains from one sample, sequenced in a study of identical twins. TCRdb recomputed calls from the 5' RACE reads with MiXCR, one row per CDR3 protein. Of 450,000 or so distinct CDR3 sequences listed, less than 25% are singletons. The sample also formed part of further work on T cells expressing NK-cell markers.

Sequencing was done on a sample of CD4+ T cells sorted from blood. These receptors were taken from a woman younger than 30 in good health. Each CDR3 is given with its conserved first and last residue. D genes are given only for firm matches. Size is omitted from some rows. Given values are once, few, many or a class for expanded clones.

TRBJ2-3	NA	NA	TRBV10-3	TGTGCCATCAGGGACAGAAGCACAGATACGCAGTATTTT	CAIRDRSTDTQYF
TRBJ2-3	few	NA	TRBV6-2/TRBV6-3	TGTGCCAGCAGAGGGGTAGCGGCAGATACGCAGTATTTT	CASRGVAADTQYF
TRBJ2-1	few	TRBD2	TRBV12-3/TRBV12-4	TGTGCCAGTCGGGACTATCCCTACAATGAGCAGTTCTTC	CASRDYPYNEQFF
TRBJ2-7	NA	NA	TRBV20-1	TGCAGTGGGGCAGGGCGCTCCTACGAGCAGTACTTC	CSGAGRSYEQYF
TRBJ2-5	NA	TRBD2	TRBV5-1	TGCGCCAGCAGCCAGCAGCGGGGAGGTCAAGAGACCCAGTACTTC	CASSQQRGGQETQYF
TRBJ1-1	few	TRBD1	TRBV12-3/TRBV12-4	TGTGCCAGCAGTTGGGGACAGGGGAACACTGAAGCTTTCTTT	CASSWGQGNTEAFF
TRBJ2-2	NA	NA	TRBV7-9	TGTGCCAGCAGCCCCCTACAGAGGACCGGGGAGCTGTTTTTT	CASSPLQRTGELFF
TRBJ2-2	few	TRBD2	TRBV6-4	TGTGCCAGCACCCCAAGAGGGTTTTCGGGACTAGCGGGAGAGGGAACCGGGGAGCTGTTTTTT	CASTPRGFSGLAGEGTGELFF
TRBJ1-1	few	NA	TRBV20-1	TGCAGTGCTAGTCGGTACACTGAAGCTTTCTTT	CSASRYTEAFF
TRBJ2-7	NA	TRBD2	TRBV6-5	TGTGCCAGCAGTTACTCGGCTAGCGGGCCCTACGAGCAGTACTTC	CASSYSASGPYEQYF
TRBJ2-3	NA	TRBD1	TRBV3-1	TGTGCCAGCAGGAATCAGGGGGCCCTCACAGATACGCAGTATTTT	CASRNQGALTDTQYF
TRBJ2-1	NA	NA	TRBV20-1	TGCAGTGCTAGCTGGATCGGGAGCTCCTACAATGAGCAGTTCTTC	CSASWIGSSYNEQFF
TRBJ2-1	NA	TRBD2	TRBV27	TGTGCCAGCAGTTTGACCCGGGCAGCGGGACCTAAGGATGAGCAGTTCTTC	CASSLTRAAGPKDEQFF
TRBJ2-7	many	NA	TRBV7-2	TGTGCCAGCAGCTTAAGGGTTTCCTACGAGCAGTACTTC	CASSLRVSYEQYF
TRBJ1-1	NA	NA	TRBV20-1	TGCAGTGCTACCGACCTGAAGACGTGGAAAGAAGCTTTCTTT	CSATDLKTWKEAFF
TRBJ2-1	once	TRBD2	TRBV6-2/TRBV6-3	TGTGCCAGCAGTTATTGGAATAGCGGGATTGAGCAGTTCTTC	CASSYWNSGIEQFF
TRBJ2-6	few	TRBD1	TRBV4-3	TGCGCCAGCAGCCGGACAGGGGTCTCCGGGGCCAACGTCCTGACTTTC	CASSRTGVSGANVLTF
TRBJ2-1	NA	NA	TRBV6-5	TGTGCCAGCAGTTACAGACCCTACAATGAGCAGTTCTTC	CASSYRPYNEQFF
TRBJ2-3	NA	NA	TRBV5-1	TGCGCCAGCAGCTCCAGGACTCCGTACACAGATACGCAGTATTTT	CASSSRTPYTDTQYF
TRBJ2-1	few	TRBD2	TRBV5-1	TGCGCCAGCAGCTTGAAGTCTAGCGGGAGCTCCTACAATGAGCAGTTCTTC	CASSLKSSGSSYNEQFF
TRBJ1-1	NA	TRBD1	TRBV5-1	TGCGCCAGCAGCTCCCAGGGGGGGGAGAACACTGAAGCTTTCTTT	CASSSQGGENTEAFF
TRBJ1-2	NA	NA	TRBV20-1	TGCAGTGCTAGCGACAGACCTACTAACTATGGCTACACCTTC	CSASDRPTNYGYTF
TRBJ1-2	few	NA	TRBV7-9	TGTGCCAGCAGCTCCAAAGTGCCGGGGCTGAATGGCTACACCTTC	CASSSKVPGLNGYTF
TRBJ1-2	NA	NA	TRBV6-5	TGTGCCAGCAGTTACTCGACCCAGGGCTCGTCTAACTATGGCTACACCTTC	CASSYSTQGSSNYGYTF
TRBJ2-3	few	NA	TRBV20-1	TGCAGTGCTAGAGGAGGGGCGGGTCGCACAGATACGCAGTATTTT	CSARGGAGRTDTQYF
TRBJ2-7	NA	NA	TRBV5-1	TGCGCCAGCAGCTTGGGCCGGGAAACCTACGAGCAGTACTTC	CASSLGRETYEQYF
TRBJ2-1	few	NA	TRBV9	TGTGCCAGCAGCGTAGATATAGGGTTAGCCTACAATGAGCAGTTCTTC	CASSVDIGLAYNEQFF
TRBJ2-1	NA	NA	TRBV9	TGTGCCAGCAGCGCTCTAGAGCCAATGAGCGTGCAGTTCTTC	CASSALEPMSVQFF
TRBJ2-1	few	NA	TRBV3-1	TGTGCCAGCAGCCAATACGACTACCTTTCCGGCGAGCAGTTCTTC	CASSQYDYLSGEQFF
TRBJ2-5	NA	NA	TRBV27	TGTGCCAGCAGATTCAGGGGAGGGCGAGAGACCCAGTACTTC	CASRFRGGRETQYF
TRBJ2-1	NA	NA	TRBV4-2	TGTGCCAGCAGCCAAGAAGGATTCTCCTACAATGAGCAGTTCTTC	CASSQEGFSYNEQFF
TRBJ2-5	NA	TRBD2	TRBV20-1	TGCAGTGCTAGAGATCCCTGGTCTAGCGGGGGGAAGACCCAGTACTTC	CSARDPWSSGGKTQYF
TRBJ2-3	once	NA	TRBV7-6	TGTGCCAGCAGCGCGGCACGGCGGGTCACAGATACGCAGTATTTT	CASSAARRVTDTQYF
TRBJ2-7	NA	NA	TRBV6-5	TGTGCCAGCAGTTACTCGGTGAGGGGGTCCTACGAGCAGTACTTC	CASSYSVRGSYEQYF
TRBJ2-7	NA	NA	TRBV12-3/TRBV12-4	TGTGCCAGCAGTGTGGCTAGCAACACCCCCTACGAGCAGTACTTC	CASSVASNTPYEQYF
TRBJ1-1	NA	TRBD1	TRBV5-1	TGCGCCAGCAGCTTGTGGGACAGCGCTGAAGCTTTCTTT	CASSLWDSAEAFF
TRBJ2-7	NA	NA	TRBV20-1	TGCAGTGCTACCCAGGGGTACGAGCAGTACTTC	CSATQGYEQYF
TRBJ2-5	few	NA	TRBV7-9	TGTGCCAGCAGCTTAGATCGAGTCCAAGAGACCCAGTACTTC	CASSLDRVQETQYF
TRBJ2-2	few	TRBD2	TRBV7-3	TGTGCCAGCAGCCCGACTAGCGGGGGGGCAGGCACCGGGGAGCTGTTTTTT	CASSPTSGGAGTGELFF
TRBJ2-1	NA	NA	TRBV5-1	TGCGCCAGCCGCTATCCCCAGGGAACGGAGCAGTTCTTC	CASRYPQGTEQFF
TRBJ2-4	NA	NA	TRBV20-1	TGCAGTGCTAGAGAAAGTGCAAACATTCAGTACTTC	CSARESANIQYF
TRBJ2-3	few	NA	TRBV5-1	TGCGCCAGCAGCTTATCCCTTCTGGCGGGAGATACGCAGTATTTT	CASSLSLLAGDTQYF
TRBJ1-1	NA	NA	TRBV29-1	TGCAGCGTTCGCAGGGGCACTGAAGCTTTCTTT	CSVRRGTEAFF
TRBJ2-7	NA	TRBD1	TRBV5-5	TGTGCCAGCAGCTTGGGGGACAGGGGGAACGAGCAGTACTTC	CASSLGDRGNEQYF
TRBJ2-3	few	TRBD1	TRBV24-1	TGTGCCACCAGTGATCCGACAGGGGATACAGATACGCAGTATTTT	CATSDPTGDTDTQYF
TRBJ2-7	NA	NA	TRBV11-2	TGTGCCAGCAGCCGGAGACAGGTCGAGCAGTACTTC	CASSRRQVEQYF
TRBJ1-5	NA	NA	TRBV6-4	TGTGCCAGCTCTGGGGGTTGGAATCAGCCCCAGCATTTT	CASSGGWNQPQHF
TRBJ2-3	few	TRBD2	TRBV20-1	TGCAGTGCTAGGGTCGCGGGAGGTCGCACAGATACGCAGTATTTT	CSARVAGGRTDTQYF
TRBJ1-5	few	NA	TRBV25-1	TGTGCCAGCAGTGACGCATCGGGGGATCAGCCCCAGCATTTT	CASSDASGDQPQHF
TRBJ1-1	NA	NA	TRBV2	TGTGCCAGCAGGACTCTGAGAGCTTTCTTT	CASRTLRAFF